The clone carrying this TCR beta chain was observed a single time. The antigen remains unidentified. Libraries were prepared by immunoSEQ multiplex PCR; TCRdb keeps only in-frame clonotypes and omits some of them. The table lists 80,000 to 100,000 clones, just over 90% of them singletons. Time point noted: cycle 4 day 1 (C4D1), after more than five weeks of nivolumab. Following autologous stem cell transplantation, relapse occurred in every patient, and exposure to brentuximab vedotin varied. This entry belongs to a study of PD-1 blockade in classical Hodgkin lymphoma. Study-wide results and limits: Compared with baseline, CD4+ but not CD8+ TCR diversity had risen significantly by C4D1.

Source: peripheral blood mononuclear cells (PBMCs), taken before the fourth cycle of nivolumab. The source of this sequence is a human donor with classical Hodgkin lymphoma.

The CDR3 here is CASTRGGVGEKLFF. In DNA, the CDR3 is TGCGCCAGCACCCGAGGGGGGGTAGGGGAAAAACTGTTTTTT. The chain links TRBV10-2 to TRBJ1-4; tentative D call: TRBD1 (6 bases). This CDR3 spans 14 amino acids. Trimming left V 7 bases short and J 8 bases short, with 17 bases between. Germline CDR1 is WSHSY and CDR2 is SAAADI.